This T cell receptor beta chain was sequenced during a study of blood T cell repertoires in COVID-19. At the level of the study: Both acute and convalescent COVID-19 samples were obtained from the United States, Italy and Spain. Nucleic acid was either cDNA or gDNA, and it came from T cells, B-cell-depleted T cells, or PBMCs.

Original data processing: Estimation of nucleated cell counts relied on the amplification of reference gene primers. Produced via immunoSEQ multiplex PCR; TCRdb's table is partial and in-frame only. V and J calls and clone size are copied from that table; D and trimming were computed from the DNA. In the table there are about 240,000 clones, around 86% of which are singletons. Germline V gene data show CDR1 as MNHEY and CDR2 as SMNVEV (reference sequence). This CDR3 has 14 residues. V was shortened by 4 bases and J by 0 bases, with 10 bases between the two germline ends. The sample taken for sequencing was peripheral blood. The sequence was collected from a young man who had recovered from COVID-19. The V gene is TRBV27, the J gene TRBJ2-7; D is uncertain. CDR3 sequence: CASSSSSYSYEQYV. The CDR3 bases are TGTGCCAGCAGTTCCTCCTCGTACTCCTACGAGCAGTACGTC.